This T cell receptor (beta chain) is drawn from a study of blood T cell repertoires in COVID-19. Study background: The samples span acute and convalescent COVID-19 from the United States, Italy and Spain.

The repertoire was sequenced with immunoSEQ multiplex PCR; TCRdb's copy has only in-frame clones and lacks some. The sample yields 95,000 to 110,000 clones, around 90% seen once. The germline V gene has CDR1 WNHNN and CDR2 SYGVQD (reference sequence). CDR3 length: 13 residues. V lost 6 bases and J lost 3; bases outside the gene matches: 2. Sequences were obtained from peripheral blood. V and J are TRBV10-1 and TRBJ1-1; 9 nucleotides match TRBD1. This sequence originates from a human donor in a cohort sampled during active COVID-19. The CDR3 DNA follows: TGCGCCAGCAGACGGACAGGGGACACTGAAGCTTTCTTT. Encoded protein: CASRRTGDTEAFF.